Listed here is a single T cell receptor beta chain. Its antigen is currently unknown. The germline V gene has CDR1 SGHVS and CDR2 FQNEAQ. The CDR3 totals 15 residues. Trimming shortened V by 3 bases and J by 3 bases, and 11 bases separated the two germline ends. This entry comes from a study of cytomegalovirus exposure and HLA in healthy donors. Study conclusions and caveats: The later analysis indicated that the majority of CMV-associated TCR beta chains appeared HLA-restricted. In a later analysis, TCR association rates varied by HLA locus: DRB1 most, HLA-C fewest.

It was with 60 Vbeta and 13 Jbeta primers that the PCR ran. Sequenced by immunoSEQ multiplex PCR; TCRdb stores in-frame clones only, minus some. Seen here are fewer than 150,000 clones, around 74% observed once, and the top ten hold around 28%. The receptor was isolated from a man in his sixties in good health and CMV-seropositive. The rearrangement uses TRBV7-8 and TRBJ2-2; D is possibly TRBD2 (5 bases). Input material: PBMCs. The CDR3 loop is CASSFRSGDTGELFF. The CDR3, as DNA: TGTGCCAGCAGCTTCCGGTCCGGGGACACCGGGGAGCTGTTTTTT.